This T cell receptor beta chain was recorded in a study of Graves' ophthalmopathy and Graves' hyperthyroidism. Germline-derived CDR1 and CDR2 are MNHEY and SMNVEV (reference sequence). The V end was cut by 6 bases, the J end by 5 bases, with 11 bases between. CDR3 length: 12 residues. This clonotype was counted only a few times. RNA transcripts yielded amplified TCR beta CDR3 regions. HTBI primers served in a first-round RT-PCR, which a second-round multiplex PCR followed. TCRdb itself ran the multiplex PCR reads through MiXCR, one entry per CDR3 protein. The sample includes about 740,000 distinct CDR3 sequences, roughly two fifths of them seen just once.

The chain joins TRBV27 to TRBJ2-7; D is possibly TRBD2 (5 bases). The sample consisted of peripheral blood. This receptor was identified in an adult man with Graves' ophthalmopathy. The CDR3 loop reads CASSKIGDEQYF. As DNA, the CDR3 is TGTGCCAGCAGCAAGATCGGGGACGAGCAGTACTTC.